This T cell receptor beta chain was sequenced in a study of T cell responses to AZD1222 COVID-19 vaccine. Notes on the study in general: The study found vaccine-associated CD4 TCRs spanning spike, dominant at 160-218 and 743-854.

In the case of this clone: Antigen: not known.

Measured with immunoSEQ multiplex PCR; TCRdb has only the in-frame clones, and not every one. Among approximately 110,000 clones listed, approximately 84% were seen once. Source: peripheral blood, taken on day 0 of AZD1222 vaccination. The sequence was obtained from an adult in good health.

The CDR3 region is CASSEEGSGDTQYF. CDR3 bases: TGTGCCAGCAGTGAAGAAGGGTCTGGAGATACGCAGTATTTT. The chain employs TRBV2 and TRBJ2-3; D is undetermined. The V gene lost 1 base and the J gene lost 5 bases, with 10 bases spanning the gap. The length of the CDR3 is 14 residues. Germline V gives CDR1 SNHLY, CDR2 FYNNEI. The variable domain in full, with the rest retrieved from reference TRBV2 and TRBJ2-3, is EPEVTQTPSHQVTQMGQEVILRCVPISNHLYFYWYRQILGQKVEFLVSFYNNEISEKSEIFDDQFSVERPDGSNFTLKIRSTKLEDSAMYFCASSEEGSGDTQYFGPGTRLTVL.